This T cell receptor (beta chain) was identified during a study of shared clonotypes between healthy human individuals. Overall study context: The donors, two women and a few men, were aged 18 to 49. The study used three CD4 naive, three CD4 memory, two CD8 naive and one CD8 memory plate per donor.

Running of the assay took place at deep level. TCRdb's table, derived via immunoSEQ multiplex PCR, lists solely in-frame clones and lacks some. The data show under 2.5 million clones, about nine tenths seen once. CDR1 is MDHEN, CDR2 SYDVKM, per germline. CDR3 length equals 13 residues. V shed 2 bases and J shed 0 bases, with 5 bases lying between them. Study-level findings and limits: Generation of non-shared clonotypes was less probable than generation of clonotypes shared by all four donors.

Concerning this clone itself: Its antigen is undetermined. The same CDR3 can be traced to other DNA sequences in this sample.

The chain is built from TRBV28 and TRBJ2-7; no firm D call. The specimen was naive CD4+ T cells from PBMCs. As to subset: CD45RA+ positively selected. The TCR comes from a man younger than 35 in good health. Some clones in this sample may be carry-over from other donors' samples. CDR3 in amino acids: CASSLPRSYEQYF. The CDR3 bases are TGTGCCAGCAGTTTACCTCGCTCCTACGAGCAGTACTTC.